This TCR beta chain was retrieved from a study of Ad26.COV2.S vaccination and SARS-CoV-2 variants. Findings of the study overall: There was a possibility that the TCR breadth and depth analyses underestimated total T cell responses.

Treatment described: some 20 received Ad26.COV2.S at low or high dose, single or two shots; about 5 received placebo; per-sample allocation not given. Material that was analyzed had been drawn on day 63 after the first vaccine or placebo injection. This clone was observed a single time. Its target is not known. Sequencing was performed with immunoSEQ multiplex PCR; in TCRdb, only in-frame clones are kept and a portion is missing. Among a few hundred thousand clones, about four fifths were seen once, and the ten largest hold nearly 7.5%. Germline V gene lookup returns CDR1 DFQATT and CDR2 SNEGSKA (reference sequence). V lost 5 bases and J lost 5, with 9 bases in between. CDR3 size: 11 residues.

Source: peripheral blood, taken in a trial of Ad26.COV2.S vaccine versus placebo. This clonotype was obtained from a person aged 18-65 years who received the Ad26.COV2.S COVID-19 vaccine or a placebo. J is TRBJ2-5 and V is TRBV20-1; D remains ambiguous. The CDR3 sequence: CSAPLGETQYF. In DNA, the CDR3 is TGCAGTGCTCCTTTGGGGGAGACCCAGTACTTC.